This T cell receptor (beta chain) comes out of a study of cytomegalovirus exposure and HLA in healthy donors. It was with 60 Vbeta and 13 Jbeta primers that the PCR ran. Assay: immunoSEQ multiplex PCR; the TCRdb copy retains only in-frame clones and omits some. This table holds over 85,000 clones, 80% to 85% found once. Trimming removed 6 bases from V and 0 bases from J, with 9 bases in between. Germline values: CDR1 SEHNR, CDR2 FQNEAQ (reference sequence). CDR3 length: 15 amino acids. The V gene is TRBV7-9, the J gene TRBJ1-6; D is ambiguous. Sequencing was performed on PBMCs. The sequence was collected from a woman in her sixties in good health and CMV-seropositive. The CDR3 sequence is CASSSLSSYNSPLHF. CDR3 coding DNA: TGTGCCAGCAGTTCCCTAAGCTCCTATAATTCACCCCTCCACTTT.